This passage covers 13 T cell receptor beta chains from one sample sequenced in a study of regulatory T cells in long-lasting Graves disease. Researchers made TCR beta libraries by using iRepertoire HTBI primers and running Arm-PCR on CDR3 regions. From the multiplex PCR reads, TCRdb called clonotypes with MiXCR, one entry per CDR3 protein. The sample has 500,000 to 700,000 distinct CDR3 sequences; about 30% are singletons. Regarding time point: persistent/refractory GD, antithyroid drugs over 5 years with positive TRAb. From PBMCs, RNA was extracted and then used to make the TCR library. The starting material was peripheral blood mononuclear cells (PBMCs), obtained when the disease was refractory, from a patient treated with antithyroid drugs. Source of these receptors: a female donor with Graves disease.

On this clonotype: A much more abundant neighbour one base away suggests this may be a read error. The chain carries TRBV25-1 and TRBJ2-7; no firm D call. Germline lookup yields CDR1 MGHDK and CDR2 SYGVNS. The V gene lost 2 bases and the J gene lost 2 bases, with 4 bases spanning the gap. The length of the CDR3 is 12 residues. The CDR3 coding sequence is TGTGCCAGCAGTGAAGGGCCCTACGAGCAGTACTTC. Translating gives CASSEGPYEQYF.

The chain joins TRBV6-1 to TRBJ1-2; possibly TRBD1 for D (5 bases). The CDR3 consists of 13 residues. V was shortened by 6 bases and J by 8 bases, with 16 bases between the two germline ends. The V gene's germline CDR1 is MNHNS and CDR2 SASEGT. Written as DNA, the CDR3 is TGTGCCAGCAGCGGCCGCCAGGGAGGAGGCTACACCTTC. Translating gives CASSGRQGGGYTF.

The chain combines TRBV27 with TRBJ1-6; 9 bases fit TRBD1. J gave up 10 bases and V 6 bases, and 1 base lay outside the gene matches. Germline V gene sequence: CDR1 MNHEY, CDR2 SMNVEV (reference sequence). The CDR3 contains 12 residues. The CDR3 here is CASRGQGSPLHF. CDR3 nucleotides: TGTGCCAGCAGGGGACAGGGCTCACCCCTCCACTTT.

The V and J genes are TRBV20-1 and TRBJ2-1; 7 bases align to TRBD2. The junction had 8 bases not matched to a gene; V was cut back by 6 bases and J by 3 bases. From germline, CDR1 is DFQATT and CDR2 SNEGSKA (reference sequence). There are 14 residues in the CDR3. The CDR3 spells CSAGVAGVYNEQFF. CDR3 nucleotides: TGCAGTGCCGGAGTGGCGGGGGTCTACAATGAGCAGTTCTTC.

V usage is TRBV7-2 and J usage is TRBJ2-4, with TRBD2 as a possible D gene (6 bases). The CDR3 is 17 amino acids. The ends were cut back, 8 bases at V and 0 bases at J, with 20 bases in the middle. Germline V gives CDR1 SGHTA, CDR2 FQGNSA. The CDR3 reads CASAPPTSRLAKNIQYF. DNA of the CDR3: TGTGCCAGCGCCCCCCCTACTAGCCGGTTAGCCAAAAACATTCAGTACTTC.

A few counts support this clonotype. This may be a read error: a much more frequent sequence differs by one nucleotide. V usage is TRBV13 and J usage is TRBJ1-1, with a possible D match to TRBD1 (6 bases). The V end was cut by 2 bases, the J end by 3 bases, with 7 bases between. CDR3 length: 13 residues. Germline-derived CDR1 and CDR2 are PRHDT and FYEKMQ (reference sequence). The CDR3 DNA reads as TGTGCCAGCAGCTTAAACAGGGACACTGAAGCTTTCTTT. Translation: CASSLNRDTEAFF.

The CDR3 region is CSARIGNSGNEQFF. The CDR3 DNA sequence: TGCAGTGCTAGAATAGGGAATTCGGGGAATGAGCAGTTCTTC. The chain combines TRBV20-1 with TRBJ2-1, with D possibly TRBD2 on 5 matching bases. This CDR3 spans 14 amino acids. V was cut by 2 bases and J by 7 bases, with 15 bases left in between. The V gene's germline CDR1 is DFQATT and CDR2 SNEGSKA (reference sequence).

The genes are TRBV9 and TRBJ1-1; 7 positions match TRBD1. This CDR3 is built from 14 residues. The germline V gene has CDR1 SGDLS and CDR2 YYNGEE. V lost 3 bases, J lost 1 base, and 3 bases stayed unmatched. The CDR3, as DNA: TGTGCCAGCAGCGACGGACAGGCGAACACTGAAGCTTTCTTT. It encodes CASSDGQANTEAFF.

This clonotype was found a few times. The V gene is TRBV5-1, the J gene TRBJ2-7; possibly TRBD2 for D (6 bases). The CDR3 is 14 residues long. Trimming stripped 4 bases from V and 2 bases from J, with 13 bases between. Germline V CDR1 and CDR2: SGHRS, YFSETQ. CDR3 region: CASSEVSGTYEQYF. In DNA form, the CDR3 reads TGCGCCAGCAGCGAGGTTAGCGGAACCTACGAGCAGTACTTC.

The genes are TRBV9 and TRBJ1-5, with D perhaps TRBD1 (5 bases). V was clipped by 0 bases and J by 0 bases, with 13 bases between them. The CDR3 runs to 17 residues. CDR1 SGDLS and CDR2 YYNGEE come from the germline V gene. Here the CDR3 reads CASSVESRGHSNQPQHF. The DNA of the CDR3 is TGTGCCAGCAGCGTAGAATCCCGAGGACATAGCAATCAGCCCCAGCATTTT.

The chain links TRBV20-1 to TRBJ2-1; no firm D call. Trimming left V 4 bases short and J 7 bases short, with 11 bases between. Germline V gene sequence: CDR1 DFQATT, CDR2 SNEGSKA (reference sequence). This CDR3 has 12 residues. The CDR3 nucleotides read TGCAGTGCTAAGGGCCCGCCGAATGAGCAGTTCTTC. This codes for CSAKGPPNEQFF.

The rearrangement joins TRBV15 to TRBJ1-2; D possibly corresponds to TRBD1 (5 bases). Germline lookup yields CDR1 LNHNV and CDR2 YYDKDF (reference sequence). The CDR3 length is 14 residues. Trimming took 0 bases from V and 4 from J, leaving 9 bases between them. The CDR3 DNA is TGTGCCACCAGCAGAGATGTAAGGGGCTATGGCTACACCTTC. It yields the protein CATSRDVRGYGYTF.

In this sample, this clonotype turned up a few times. V usage is TRBV6-1 and J usage is TRBJ2-7; D might be TRBD1 (6 bases). The CDR3 extends over 12 amino acids. CDR1 is MNHNS and CDR2 is SASEGT in the germline V gene. Trimming removed 10 bases from V and 7 bases from J, with 17 bases in between. DNA for the CDR3: TGTGCCACGGCCAGGGGCCTTTGGGAGCAGTACTTC. Translation gives CATARGLWEQYF.